These 21 T cell receptor beta chains came from one sample sequenced in a study of T-cell memory formation after mild COVID-19. Via MiXCR, TCRdb re-called the 5' RACE reads, giving one row per CDR3 protein. Of some 250,000 distinct CDR3 sequences detected, more than 15% appear once; the ten largest clones hold roughly 23%. Sequencing was performed on PBMCs or a T cell subset sorted from them (not recorded which). These TCRs come from a man aged 18 to 29 who had mild COVID-19 (a few samples of this study predate the infection). Cell type and time point are not known.

This clonotype was seen only a few times. This chain connects TRBV29-1 to TRBJ2-3; D perhaps matches TRBD2 (5 bases). From germline, CDR1 is SQVTM and CDR2 ANQGSEA. The CDR3 runs 13 residues. The ends were cut back, 7 bases at V and 5 bases at J, with 16 bases in the middle. The CDR3 sequence is CSETIGGGDTQYF. Written as DNA, the CDR3 is TGCAGCGAGACTATTGGTGGTGGAGATACGCAGTATTTT.

This clonotype showed up just a few times. The J gene is TRBJ2-1, the V gene TRBV6-1; 12 bases align to TRBD2. With 6 bases clipped from V and 6 bases from J, the junction kept 3 bases outside the gene matches. Per germline, CDR1 MNHNS and CDR2 SASEGT. This CDR3 is 14 amino acids long. CDR3 amino acids: CASRPLAGGNEQFF. CDR3 coding DNA: TGTGCCAGCAGGCCACTAGCGGGGGGCAATGAGCAGTTCTTC.

This clonotype was seen just once. The rearrangement links TRBV7-9 to TRBJ2-5; TRBD2 is a possible D gene (5 bases). Germline lookup yields CDR1 SEHNR and CDR2 FQNEAQ (reference sequence). The CDR3 length is 12 residues. Trimming stripped 5 bases from V and 3 bases from J, with 7 bases between. CDR3 nucleotide sequence: TGTGCCAGCAGCGCACTAGAAGAGACCCAGTACTTC. It translates to CASSALEETQYF.

The rearrangement joins TRBV29-1 to TRBJ2-5; possibly TRBD1 or TRBD2 for D (7 bases each). CDR3 size: 15 residues. V lost 1 base to trimming and J lost 5 bases, with 17 bases between them. CDR1 and CDR2 from the germline V gene are SQVTM and ANQGSEA. DNA of the CDR3: TGCAGCGTTGAAGTACAGGGGAGGGTGACGGAGACCCAGTACTTC. It specifies CSVEVQGRVTETQYF.

As regards this clonotype: The junction shows a germline mismatch at one end, possibly a read error. The gene calls are TRBV7-7 and TRBJ2-5; D may be TRBD1 or TRBD2 (5 bases each). CDR1 is SSHAT and CDR2 is FNYEAQ in the germline V gene (reference sequence). The CDR3 contains 15 residues. The CDR3 coding sequence is TGTGCTAGCACCCCAATTCCGGGGCAGGGTTCGACCCAGTACTTC. Protein product: CASTPIPGQGSTQYF. Variable domain in full (rest from reference TRBV7-7 and TRBJ2-5): GAGVSQSPRYKVTKRGQDVTLRCDPISSHATLYWYQQALGQGPEFLTYFNYEAQPDKSGLPSDRFSAERPEGSISTLTIQRTEQRDSAMYRCASTPIPGQGSTQYFGPGTRLLVL.

This clonotype was picked up a small number of times. The chain employs TRBV6-7 and TRBJ2-2; TRBD1 matches at 7 bases. TRBV6-7 is noted as an ORF with a role that remains uncertain. With 6 bases clipped from V and 1 base from J, the junction kept 11 bases outside the gene matches. The CDR3 has 17 amino acids. The CDR3 bases are TGTGCCAGCAGCGCCACCTCCGGGACAGAGAACACCGGGGAGCTGTTTTTT. Translation gives CASSATSGTENTGELFF.

This clonotype was counted a few times. This chain connects TRBV12-3 or TRBV12-4 to TRBJ2-1; TRBD1 matches at 11 bases. V shed 1 base, J shed 6 bases, and the junction held 2 bases outside the gene matches. This CDR3 spans 15 amino acids. For the CDR3, the DNA is TGTGCCAGCAGTTTAGGGGACAGGGGGTCCAATGAGCAGTTCTTC. Protein: CASSLGDRGSNEQFF.

This clonotype was observed a few times. The chain is built from TRBV4-1 and TRBJ2-3, with TRBD1 identical over 7 bases. With V trimmed by 1 base and J by 3 bases, 7 bases remained unmatched. The CDR3 runs 16 residues. Germline lookup yields CDR1 MGHRA and CDR2 YSYEKL. Here the CDR3 reads CASSQAHRGSTDTQYF. The CDR3 DNA sequence: TGCGCCAGCAGCCAAGCTCACAGGGGTTCGACAGATACGCAGTATTTT.

This clonotype was seen only once. This chain uses TRBV3-1 with TRBJ2-1; possibly TRBD2 for D (5 bases). Germline assignment: CDR1 LGHDT and CDR2 YNNKEL (reference sequence). Between the trimmed V and J ends, which lost 7 bases and 2 bases, there was a span of 15 bases. The CDR3 runs to 15 residues. The CDR3 DNA is TGTGCCAGCACGCCCCGGTCGGGGACCTACAATGAGCAGTTCTTC. This encodes CASTPRSGTYNEQFF.

V usage is TRBV7-2 and J usage is TRBJ2-7, with D perhaps being TRBD1 or TRBD2 (5 bases each). The CDR3 loop spans 13 amino acids. V lost 3 bases, J lost 9 bases, and 15 bases lay in between. CDR1 is SGHTA and CDR2 is FQGNSA in the germline V gene. The CDR3 protein is CASSFAGAPGQYF. In DNA, the CDR3 is TGTGCCAGCAGCTTCGCCGGGGCCCCGGGGCAGTACTTC.

There are a few counts of this clonotype. This chain connects TRBV4-2 to TRBJ1-4; the D is unclear. In germline, CDR1 is LGHNA, CDR2 YNFKEQ. Between the trimmed V and J ends, which lost 0 bases and 6 bases, there was a span of 8 bases. This CDR3 contains 14 residues. The CDR3 sequence: CASSQDMKDEKLFF. The CDR3 DNA reads TGTGCCAGCAGCCAAGATATGAAGGATGAAAAACTGTTTTTT.

This chain joins TRBV5-1 and TRBJ2-6, with D perhaps matching TRBD2 (5 bases). Per germline, CDR1 SGHRS and CDR2 YFSETQ. The V gene lost 1 base and the J gene lost 0 bases, with 11 bases spanning the gap. The CDR3 runs 17 residues. The DNA of the CDR3 is TGCGCCAGCAGCTTGTCGGGGTTTACCTCTGGGGCCAACGTCCTGACTTTC. It translates to CASSLSGFTSGANVLTF.

This clonotype has a count of ten or more. This chain uses TRBV5-5 with TRBJ2-4; D not resolved. Trimming removed 5 bases at V and 0 bases at J, with 12 bases between. Germline V gives CDR1 SGHKS, CDR2 YYEKEE (reference sequence). This CDR3 comprises 15 residues. CDR3 bases: TGTGCCAGCAGGCGAGAGACACTAGCCAAAAACATTCAGTACTTC. Protein: CASRRETLAKNIQYF.

Only a few counts were recorded for this clonotype. The chain employs TRBV7-9 and TRBJ2-1, with D hard to call. CDR1 and CDR2 from the germline V gene are SEHNR and FQNEAQ (reference sequence). The V gene lost 1 base and the J gene lost 3 bases, with 10 bases spanning the gap. The CDR3 contains 15 residues. Here the CDR3 reads CASSLVQTDYNEQFF. CDR3 bases: TGTGCCAGCAGCTTAGTTCAGACGGACTACAATGAGCAGTTCTTC.

V gene TRBV27 combines with J gene TRBJ2-7; either TRBD1 or TRBD2 may fit D (6 bases each). The CDR3 sequence is 15 residues long. CDR1 and CDR2 (germline): MNHEY, SMNVEV (reference sequence). The V and J ends lost 5 bases and 4 bases respectively, with 18 bases between them. The CDR3 loop is CASSPRGGLLYEQYV. The CDR3 DNA is TGTGCCAGCAGTCCCCGAGGGGGGCTTCTATACGAGCAGTACGTC.

In regard to this clonotype: At one end the junction does not follow the germline gene, possibly because of a read error. The V call is TRBV29-1, the J call TRBJ1-2, with TRBD1 matching 8 bases. The CDR3 is 13 amino acids. Germline V gives CDR1 SQVTM, CDR2 ANQGSEA. For the CDR3, the DNA is TGCAGCGTCGAAGAGGACAGGGCGATTGGCTACACCTTC. Its translation: CSVEEDRAIGYTF.

There are a few counts of this clonotype. The J gene is TRBJ2-7, the V gene TRBV11-2; no firm D call. Trimming took off 0 bases at V and 3 bases at J, with 9 bases between the two ends. Germline V gene lookup returns CDR1 SGHAT and CDR2 FQNNGV. This CDR3 comprises 14 residues. The CDR3 DNA is TGTGCCAGCAGCTTAGATGTCAGCTTCTACGAGCAGTACTTC. Its translation is CASSLDVSFYEQYF.

The chain joins TRBV5-5 to TRBJ2-1, with D possibly TRBD2 on 6 matching bases. CDR1 SGHKS and CDR2 YYEKEE come from the germline V gene (reference sequence). The CDR3 extends over 17 amino acids. The ends were cut back, 1 base at V and 6 bases at J, with 20 bases in the middle. The CDR3 coding sequence is TGTGCCAGCAGCTTGTCGGCAGGGACTGTTCGGGTCAATGAGCAGTTCTTC. Amino acid sequence: CASSLSAGTVRVNEQFF.

This clonotype has just a few counts. This chain joins TRBV7-9 and TRBJ1-2; TRBD1 is a possible D gene (5 bases). The CDR3 covers 14 residues. The germline CDR1 and CDR2 sequences are SEHNR and FQNEAQ (reference sequence). V was trimmed by 2 bases and J by 0 bases, leaving 7 bases between them. The CDR3 bases are TGTGCCAGCAGCTTACAGGGAGCTAACTATGGCTACACCTTC. It is translated as CASSLQGANYGYTF.

In its sample, this clonotype was seen a few times. The chain joins TRBV12-3 or TRBV12-4 to TRBJ2-1; 12 positions agree with TRBD2. V lost 5 bases and J lost 9; bases outside the gene matches: 11. This CDR3 spans 16 amino acids. The DNA for the CDR3 is TGTGCCAGCAGTCCCCGGACTAGCGGGGAATTCAGTGAGCAGTTCTTC. Its translation is CASSPRTSGEFSEQFF.

This clonotype was picked up a small number of times. Written as DNA, the CDR3 is TGTGCCAGCAGCTTGGAGCCCCAGGGGATGACAGATACGCAGTATTTT. Translated, it gives CASSLEPQGMTDTQYF. The chain employs TRBV5-4 and TRBJ2-3; possibly TRBD1 for D (6 bases). Trimming stripped 0 bases from V and 3 bases from J, with 14 bases between. The CDR3 runs 16 residues. Germline CDR1 is SGHNT and CDR2 is YYREEE (reference sequence).